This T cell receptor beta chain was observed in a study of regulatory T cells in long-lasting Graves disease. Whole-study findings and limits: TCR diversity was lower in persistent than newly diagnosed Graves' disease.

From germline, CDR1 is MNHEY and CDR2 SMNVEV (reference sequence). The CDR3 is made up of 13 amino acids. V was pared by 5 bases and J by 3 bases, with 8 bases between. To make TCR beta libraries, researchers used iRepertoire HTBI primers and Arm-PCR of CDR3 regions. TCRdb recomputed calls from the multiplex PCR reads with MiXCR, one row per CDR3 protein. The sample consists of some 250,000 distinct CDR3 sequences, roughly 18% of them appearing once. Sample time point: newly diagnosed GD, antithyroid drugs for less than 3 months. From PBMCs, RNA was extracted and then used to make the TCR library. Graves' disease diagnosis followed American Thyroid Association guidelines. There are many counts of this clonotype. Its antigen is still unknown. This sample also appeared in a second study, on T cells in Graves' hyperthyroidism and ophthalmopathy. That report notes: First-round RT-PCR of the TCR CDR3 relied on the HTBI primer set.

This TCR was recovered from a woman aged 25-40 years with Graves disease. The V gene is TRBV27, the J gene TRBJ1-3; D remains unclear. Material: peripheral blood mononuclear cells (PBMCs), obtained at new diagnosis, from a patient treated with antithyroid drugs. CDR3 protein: CASSTLVGNTIYF. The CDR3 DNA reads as TGTGCCAGCAGTACCCTCGTTGGAAACACCATATATTTT.